This paragraph covers one T cell receptor beta chain sequence. Antigen specificity is unknown. At one end the junction does not follow the germline gene, possibly because of a read error. These data come from a study of cytomegalovirus exposure and HLA in healthy donors. General study points: The authors later found TCR association rates varying by HLA locus, with DRB1 most and HLA-C fewest. The availability of immune exposure information extended only to CMV serostatus.

The CDR3 sequence is 10 residues long. Germline lookup yields CDR1 DFQATT and CDR2 SNEGSKA (reference sequence). Primers for the PCR totalled 60 Vbeta and 13 Jbeta. Assay: immunoSEQ multiplex PCR; the TCRdb copy retains only in-frame clones and omits some. The sample has 83,000 or so clones; roughly 81% are singletons. The chain uses TRBV20-1 and TRBJ1-1; D not certain. The TCR originated in a young woman in good health and CMV-seronegative. Sequencing was done on a sample of PBMCs. The CDR3 sequence is CSARAPSWRF. The CDR3 DNA sequence: TGCAGTGCTAGAGCCCCAAGCTGGAGATTT.